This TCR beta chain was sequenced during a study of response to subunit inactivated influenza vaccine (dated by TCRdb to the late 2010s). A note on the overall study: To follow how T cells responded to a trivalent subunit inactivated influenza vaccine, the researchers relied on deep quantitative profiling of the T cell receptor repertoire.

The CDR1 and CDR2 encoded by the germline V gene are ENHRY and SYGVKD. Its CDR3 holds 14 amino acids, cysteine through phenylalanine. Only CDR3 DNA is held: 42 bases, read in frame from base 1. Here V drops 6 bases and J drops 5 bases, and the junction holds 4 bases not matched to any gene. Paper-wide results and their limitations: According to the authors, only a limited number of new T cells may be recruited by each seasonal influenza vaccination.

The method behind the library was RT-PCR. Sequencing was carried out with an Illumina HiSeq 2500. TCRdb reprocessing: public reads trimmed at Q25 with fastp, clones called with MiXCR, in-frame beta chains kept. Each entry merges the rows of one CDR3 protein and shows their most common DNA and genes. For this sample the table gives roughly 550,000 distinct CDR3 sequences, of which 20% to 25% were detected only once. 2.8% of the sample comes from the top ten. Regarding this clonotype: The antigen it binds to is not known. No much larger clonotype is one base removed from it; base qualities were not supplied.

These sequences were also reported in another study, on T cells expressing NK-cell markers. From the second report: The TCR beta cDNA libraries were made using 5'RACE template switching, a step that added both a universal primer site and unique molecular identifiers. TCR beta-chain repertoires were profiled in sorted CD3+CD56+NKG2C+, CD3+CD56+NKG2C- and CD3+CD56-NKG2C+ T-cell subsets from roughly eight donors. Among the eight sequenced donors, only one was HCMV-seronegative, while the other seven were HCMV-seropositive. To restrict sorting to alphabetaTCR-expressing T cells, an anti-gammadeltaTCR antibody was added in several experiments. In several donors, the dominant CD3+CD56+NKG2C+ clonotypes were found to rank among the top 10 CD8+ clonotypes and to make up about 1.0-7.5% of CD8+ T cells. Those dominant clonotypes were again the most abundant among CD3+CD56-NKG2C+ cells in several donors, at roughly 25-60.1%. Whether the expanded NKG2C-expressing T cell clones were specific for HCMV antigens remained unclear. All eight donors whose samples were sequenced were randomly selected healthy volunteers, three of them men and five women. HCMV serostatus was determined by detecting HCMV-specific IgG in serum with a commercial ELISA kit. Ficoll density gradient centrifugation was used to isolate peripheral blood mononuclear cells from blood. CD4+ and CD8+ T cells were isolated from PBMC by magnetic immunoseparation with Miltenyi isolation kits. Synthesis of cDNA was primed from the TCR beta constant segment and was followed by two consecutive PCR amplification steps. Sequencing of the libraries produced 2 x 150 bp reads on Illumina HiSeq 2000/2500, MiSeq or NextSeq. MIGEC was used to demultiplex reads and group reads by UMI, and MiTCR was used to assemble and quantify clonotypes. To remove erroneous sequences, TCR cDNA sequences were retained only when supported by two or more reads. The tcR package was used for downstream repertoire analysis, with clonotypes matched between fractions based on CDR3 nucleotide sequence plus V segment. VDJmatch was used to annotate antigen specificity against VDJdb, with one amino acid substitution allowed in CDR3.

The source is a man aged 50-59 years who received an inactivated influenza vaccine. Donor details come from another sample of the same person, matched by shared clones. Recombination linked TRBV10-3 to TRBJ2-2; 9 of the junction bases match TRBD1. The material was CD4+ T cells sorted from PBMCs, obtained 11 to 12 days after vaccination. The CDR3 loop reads CAISVGTGTGELFF. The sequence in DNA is TGTGCCATCAGCGTTGGGACAGGGACCGGGGAGCTGTTTTTT.